The 23 T cell receptor beta chains below all came from one sample that was sequenced in a study of T cell responses to AZD1222 COVID-19 vaccine. Assay used: immunoSEQ multiplex PCR; TCRdb lists only in-frame clones, some missing. This sample yields about 97,000 clones, of which roughly 87% are seen a single time; 16% belongs to the top ten. The input for sequencing was peripheral blood, taken on day 0 of AZD1222 vaccination. These receptors were taken from an adult in good health.

V usage is TRBV6-2 or TRBV6-3 and J usage is TRBJ1-5; D is uncertain. The germline gives CDR1 MNHEY, CDR2 SVGEGT. The CDR3 runs to 12 residues. Trimming took 2 bases from V and 5 from J, leaving 4 bases between them. CDR3 loop: CASSYAYQPQHF. CDR3 nucleotide sequence: TGTGCCAGCAGTTACGCCTATCAGCCCCAGCATTTT.

The CDR3 here is CASSLGRTGGISGNTIYF. The DNA for the CDR3 is TGCGCCAGCAGCTTGGGAAGGACAGGGGGCATTTCTGGAAACACCATATATTTT. The rearrangement uses TRBV5-1 and TRBJ1-3, with 11 bases fitting TRBD1. The CDR3 is 18 residues long. The trim removed 0 bases at V and 1 base at J, leaving 6 bases unmatched. Per the germline V gene, CDR1 is SGHRS and CDR2 is YFSETQ. Together with reference TRBV5-1 and TRBJ1-3, the CDR3 gives the full variable domain: KAGVTQTPRYLIKTRGQQVTLSCSPISGHRSVSWYQQTPGQGLQFLFEYFSETQRNKGNFPGRFSGRQFSNSRSEMNVSTLELGDSALYLCASSLGRTGGISGNTIYFGEGSWLTVV.

V usage is TRBV6-4 and J usage is TRBJ1-5, with D possibly TRBD1 on 6 matching bases. Germline assignment: CDR1 MRHNA and CDR2 SNTAGT. The length of the CDR3 is 17 residues. Trimming pared 5 bases from V and 4 bases from J, leaving 21 bases between. The CDR3 reads CASSPSVQGRPNQPQHF. The CDR3 DNA is TGTGCCAGCAGTCCATCCGTTCAGGGGAGGCCTAATCAGCCCCAGCATTTT.

This chain connects TRBV11-1 to TRBJ1-6, with TRBD1 identical over 7 bases. The CDR3 covers 12 residues. V shed 2 bases and J 14 bases; nucleotides not matched to a gene: 3. CDR1 is SGHAT, CDR2 FQDESV, per germline (reference sequence). CDR3 region: CASSLWTGSLHF. In nucleotides, the CDR3 is TGTGCCAGCAGCTTATGGACAGGATCCCTCCACTTT.

In its sample, this clone was seen once. DNA for the CDR3: TGTGCCAGTAGTATAGCCCGACTAAAAAACAATGAGCAGTTCTTC. Translating gives CASSIARLKNNEQFF. The rearrangement links TRBV19 to TRBJ2-1; weak D call: TRBD2 (5 bases). The CDR3 sequence is 15 residues long. The V and J ends lost 1 base and 5 bases respectively, with 12 bases between them. The V gene's germline CDR1 is LNHDA and CDR2 SQIVND (reference sequence). The whole variable domain, filled in from reference TRBV19 and TRBJ2-1, reads DGGITQSPKYLFRKEGQNVTLSCEQNLNHDAMYWYRQDPGQGLRLIYYSQIVNDFQKGDIAEGYSVSREKKESFPLTVTSAQKNPTAFYLCASSIARLKNNEQFFGPGTRLTVL.

CDR3 loop: CASSPSGANVLTF. Written as DNA, the CDR3 is TGTGCCAGCAGTCCCTCTGGGGCCAACGTCCTGACTTTC. The chain joins TRBV27 to TRBJ2-6; D not certain. With 5 bases removed from V and 0 bases from J, the gap between germline ends came to 2 bases. The CDR3 loop spans 13 amino acids. Germline values: CDR1 MNHEY, CDR2 SMNVEV (reference sequence).

The V call is TRBV2, the J call TRBJ2-5; no firm D call. The CDR3 is 15 residues long. Germline CDR1 reads SNHLY; CDR2 reads FYNNEI. The V and J ends lost 6 bases and 0 bases respectively, with 14 bases between them. CDR3 sequence: CASREQTVYQETQYF. For the CDR3, the DNA is TGTGCCAGCAGGGAGCAAACCGTGTACCAAGAGACCCAGTACTTC.

This sequence joins TRBV6-5 and TRBJ1-1; the D gene is possibly TRBD1 (5 bases). The CDR3 consists of 13 residues. V lost 7 bases and J 1 base, leaving 10 bases between the germline ends. Germline-derived CDR1 and CDR2 are MNHEY and SVGAGI. This CDR3 reads CASKARENTEAFF. The CDR3, as DNA: TGTGCCAGCAAGGCCAGGGAGAACACTGAAGCTTTCTTT.

The count of this clone is one. V and J are TRBV18 and TRBJ2-3; TRBD2 might be the D (6 bases). Germline CDR1 reads KGHSH; CDR2 reads LQKENI. This CDR3 comprises 15 residues. The V end lost 6 bases, the J end lost 2 bases, and 15 bases lay between the germline ends. CDR3: CASSTGLGATDTQYF. The CDR3 DNA is TGTGCCAGCTCGACGGGACTCGGGGCCACAGATACGCAGTATTTT.

The chain recombines TRBV12-3 or TRBV12-4 with TRBJ1-1; possible D gene TRBD1, 5 bases. This CDR3 contains 11 residues. Trimming took off 8 bases at V and 7 bases at J, with 11 bases between the two ends. The CDR3 nucleotides are TGTGCCAGCTCGGACAACTATGAAGCTTTCTTT. Translating it yields CASSDNYEAFF.

The chain recombines TRBV5-1 with TRBJ1-1, with D tentatively TRBD1 (5 bases). The CDR3 consists of 13 residues. The germline V gene has CDR1 SGHRS and CDR2 YFSETQ. V lost 3 bases and J 7 bases, leaving 13 bases between the germline ends. CDR3: CASSSGWGGEAFF. The DNA for the CDR3 is TGCGCCAGCAGCTCCGGCTGGGGGGGTGAAGCTTTCTTT.

This chain connects TRBV5-1 to TRBJ2-2, with 8 bases that match TRBD1. With 6 bases clipped from V and 2 bases from J, the junction kept 6 bases outside the gene matches. The CDR3 sequence is 15 residues long. Germline V gene sequence: CDR1 SGHRS, CDR2 YFSETQ. The CDR3 region has the DNA TGCGCCAGCAACGACAGGGGCGGAAACACCGGGGAGCTGTTTTTT. The encoded protein is CASNDRGGNTGELFF. The full variable domain, rest sourced from reference TRBV5-1 and TRBJ2-2, is KAGVTQTPRYLIKTRGQQVTLSCSPISGHRSVSWYQQTPGQGLQFLFEYFSETQRNKGNFPGRFSGRQFSNSRSEMNVSTLELGDSALYLCASNDRGGNTGELFFGEGSRLTVL.

In its sample, this clone was seen once. This chain uses TRBV5-4 with TRBJ2-7, with no clear D. Germline CDR1 reads SGHNT; CDR2 reads YYREEE (reference sequence). Trimming left V 4 bases short and J 2 bases short, with 10 bases between. The CDR3 consists of 13 residues. The CDR3 here is CASSGTVPYEQYF. The CDR3 DNA reads TGTGCCAGCAGCGGAACAGTTCCCTACGAGCAGTACTTC.

V is TRBV13 and J is TRBJ2-1; 7 bases match TRBD1. The CDR3 loop spans 14 amino acids. V trimming: 4 bases; J trimming: 7 bases; junction bases outside the gene matches: 7. Germline CDR1 reads PRHDT; CDR2 reads FYEKMQ (reference sequence). CDR3 in DNA: TGTGCCAGCAGCTCCCGGGACAGTAGGAATGAGCAGTTCTTC. Translated: CASSSRDSRNEQFF.

This clone was counted once. V usage is TRBV6-5 and J usage is TRBJ1-1, with 7 bases matching TRBD1. This CDR3 comprises 15 residues. Germline assignment: CDR1 MNHEY and CDR2 SVGAGI. V lost 6 bases to trimming and J lost 1 base; unmatched junction nucleotides: 8. The DNA for the CDR3 is TGTGCCAGCAGCCCATCCGGGACAGAGAACACTGAAGCTTTCTTT. Its protein product is CASSPSGTENTEAFF.

The genes are TRBV5-4 and TRBJ1-2, with TRBD1 matching 10 bases. The V gene end was trimmed by 4 bases and the J gene end by 8 bases; junction bases not matched to a gene: 8. The CDR3 consists of 14 residues. The V gene's germline CDR1 is SGHNT and CDR2 YYREEE (reference sequence). The CDR3 DNA follows: TGTGCCAGCAGCCCGACAGGGGGCGCGGGGGGCTACACCTTC. This encodes CASSPTGGAGGYTF.

The V call is TRBV28, the J call TRBJ1-3; perhaps TRBD1 as D (5 bases). The CDR3 length is 16 residues. From germline, CDR1 is MDHEN and CDR2 SYDVKM. With 1 base removed from V and 2 bases from J, the gap between germline ends came to 12 bases. CDR3 nucleotides: TGTGCCAGCAGTTTATATCGGGGGTGGGCTGGAAACACCATATATTTT. It codes for CASSLYRGWAGNTIYF.

The chain links TRBV18 to TRBJ2-2, with D maybe TRBD2 (6 bases). The CDR3 totals 16 residues. CDR1 and CDR2 from the germline V gene are KGHSH and LQKENI. V was clipped by 6 bases and J by 3 bases, with 17 bases between them. The CDR3 region is CASSEHETSDTGELFF. CDR3 coding DNA: TGTGCCAGCTCTGAGCACGAGACTAGTGACACCGGGGAGCTGTTTTTT.

V and J are TRBV28 and TRBJ2-5, with 9 bases aligning to TRBD1. The CDR3 is made up of 15 amino acids. The germline V gene encodes CDR1 MDHEN and CDR2 SYDVKM. V shed 6 bases, J shed 5 bases, and the junction held 10 bases outside the gene matches. In DNA, the CDR3 is TGTGCCAGCAGGCCGATACAGGGGGCGCGGGAGACCCAGTACTTC. Its translation: CASRPIQGARETQYF.

The CDR3 nucleotides are TGTGCCAGCAGCCAAGAGCCGCTAGCGGGCATTCCCTCCTACAATGAGCAGTTCTTC. It is translated as CASSQEPLAGIPSYNEQFF. The rearrangement links TRBV4-2 to TRBJ2-1; 8 bases align to TRBD2. V lost 0 bases to trimming and J lost 0 bases; unmatched junction nucleotides: 10. CDR3 size: 19 residues. CDR1 is LGHNA and CDR2 is YNFKEQ in the germline V gene.

This clone was detected only once. V is TRBV25-1 and J is TRBJ2-2; D call uncertain. The CDR3 has 11 amino acids. Trimming pared 4 bases from V and 13 bases from J, leaving 10 bases between. Per germline, CDR1 MGHDK and CDR2 SYGVNS. CDR3 region: CASSGLEVLFF. For the CDR3, the DNA is TGTGCCAGCAGTGGTCTTGAAGTGCTGTTTTTT.

The V and J genes are TRBV10-3 and TRBJ1-5; TRBD1 is a possible D gene (5 bases). Per the germline V gene, CDR1 is ENHRY and CDR2 is SYGVKD. With 5 bases removed from V and 3 bases from J, the gap between germline ends came to 8 bases. The CDR3 runs to 13 residues. In nucleotides, the CDR3 is TGTGCCATCAGTCGACAGATCAATCAGCCCCAGCATTTT. This translates into CAISRQINQPQHF.

This clone has a handful of counts. The chain employs TRBV6-5 and TRBJ1-4, with D hard to call. This CDR3 has 12 amino acids. V was trimmed by 9 bases and J by 6 bases, leaving 11 bases between them. In germline, CDR1 is MNHEY, CDR2 SVGAGI. CDR3 sequence reads: CASSSQDEKLFF. CDR3 DNA: TGTGCCAGTAGTAGCCAGGATGAAAAACTGTTTTTT.